This T cell receptor beta chain comes out of a study of cytomegalovirus exposure and HLA in healthy donors. Study background: An earlier analysis identified 120 million or so unique TCR beta sequences in 150 million to 200 million T cells. The study, taken as a whole, reports: Certain indistinguishable V segments, among them TRBV6-2 and TRBV6-3, were excluded. As immune exposure information, only CMV serostatus was available.

V shed 2 bases and J shed 0 bases, with 13 bases lying between them. Per germline, CDR1 GTSNPN and CDR2 SVGIG (reference sequence). There are 15 residues in the CDR3. The PCR made use of 60 Vbeta and 13 Jbeta primers. Here immunoSEQ multiplex PCR was the method, and the copy in TCRdb shows in-frame clones only, minus some. Among about 160,000 clones listed, over 75% were seen once. As to this clone: Its antigen is unidentified.

Healthy bone marrow donors made up the cohort. This chain links TRBV30 with TRBJ1-2, with D uncertain. The clonotype was recovered from a woman aged 25 to 39 in good health and CMV-seronegative. Sequenced input: PBMCs. CDR3 in amino acids: CAWSLPREANYGYTF. In DNA form, the CDR3 reads TGTGCCTGGAGTCTCCCGCGGGAGGCTAACTATGGCTACACCTTC.